The present TCR beta chain was sequenced within a study of shared clonotypes between healthy human individuals. V lost 3 bases to trimming and J lost 0 bases, with 15 bases between them. Germline V lookup: CDR1 SQVTM, CDR2 ANQGSEA. The CDR3 has 15 amino acids. The repertoire was sequenced with immunoSEQ multiplex PCR; TCRdb's copy has only in-frame clones and lacks some. Among about 2.1 million clones, about 93% were seen once, and the ten largest hold over 1.5%. CD8 cells regarded as naive lacked CD45RO, were positively chosen for CCR7, and omitted terminally differentiated effector memory CD45RA+ cells.

The rearrangement joins TRBV29-1 to TRBJ2-7; D is possibly TRBD2 (6 bases). This receptor was obtained from a man younger than 30 in good health. Some clones in this sample may be carry-over from other donors' samples. Material for sequencing was naive CD8+ T cells from PBMCs. The CDR3, as DNA: TGCAGCGTTGATCTGCGGGGAGACGCCTCCTACGAGCAGTACTTC. Translating gives CSVDLRGDASYEQYF.